The 23 T cell receptor beta chains listed next were all sequenced from one sample in a study of blood T cell repertoires in COVID-19 (dated by TCRdb to the early 2020s). Libraries were constructed by the immunoSEQ multiplex PCR assay. The immuneACCESS repertoire file appears here via TCRdb, limited to in-frame rearrangements. These files lack a portion of the clones; in checked studies, under half of the deficit traces to unresolved V genes, and the cause of the others is not known. The sample yields over 100,000 clones; about 79% were counted once. The ten top clones hold roughly 4.3% of the sample. Sequenced sample: peripheral blood. These receptors all come from a woman older than 75 with acute or convalescent COVID-19.

The rearrangement links TRBV7-2 to TRBJ2-3; no firm D call. The CDR3 is 14 residues long. V was clipped by 4 bases and J by 2 bases, with 10 bases between them. Germline V lookup: CDR1 SGHTA, CDR2 FQGNSA. The CDR3 bases are TGTGCCAGCAGCTCATTTCATTCCACAGATACGCAGTATTTT. Its protein is CASSSFHSTDTQYF.

The chain joins TRBV19 to TRBJ2-5; maybe TRBD1 (5 bases). The germline CDR1 and CDR2 sequences are LNHDA and SQIVND (reference sequence). V shed 2 bases and J shed 1 base, with 8 bases lying between them. The CDR3 covers 14 residues. The CDR3 bases are TGTGCCAGTAGTATACAGGGCATCCAAGAGACCCAGTACTTC. This translates into CASSIQGIQETQYF. Together with reference TRBV19 and TRBJ2-5, the CDR3 gives the full variable domain: DGGITQSPKYLFRKEGQNVTLSCEQNLNHDAMYWYRQDPGQGLRLIYYSQIVNDFQKGDIAEGYSVSREKKESFPLTVTSAQKNPTAFYLCASSIQGIQETQYFGPGTRLLVL.

The chain is built from TRBV29-1 and TRBJ2-3, with TRBD2 matching 8 bases. The CDR3 runs 13 residues. Germline CDR1 SQVTM, CDR2 ANQGSEA. V was clipped by 4 bases and J by 6 bases; unmatched bases: 6. CDR3 loop: CSVGGLVPDTQYF. The CDR3 DNA follows: TGCAGCGTTGGGGGACTAGTTCCGGATACGCAGTATTTT.

The chain uses TRBV7-9 and TRBJ2-7; D might be TRBD2 (6 bases). The CDR3 covers 15 residues. The germline V and J ends were trimmed by 5 bases and 3 bases, with 17 bases remaining between them. Germline CDR1 and CDR2: SEHNR and FQNEAQ (reference sequence). CDR3 in amino acids: CASSNPTGVNYEQYF. As DNA, the CDR3 is TGTGCCAGCAGCAATCCGACGGGGGTCAACTACGAGCAGTACTTC.

The chain has TRBV2 and TRBJ1-1, with D possibly being TRBD1 (6 bases). Trimming pared 9 bases from V and 1 base from J, leaving 18 bases between. This CDR3 has 15 residues. The germline V gene encodes CDR1 SNHLY and CDR2 FYNNEI. The CDR3 protein is CASLQGPVGNTEAFF. The DNA for the CDR3 is TGTGCCAGTCTTCAGGGGCCGGTAGGGAACACTGAAGCTTTCTTT. Full variable domain (rest looked up from reference TRBV2 and TRBJ1-1): EPEVTQTPSHQVTQMGQEVILRCVPISNHLYFYWYRQILGQKVEFLVSFYNNEISEKSEIFDDQFSVERPDGSNFTLKIRSTKLEDSAMYFCASLQGPVGNTEAFFGQGTRLTVV.

V gene TRBV7-2 combines with J gene TRBJ2-1; D is undetermined. The CDR3 extends over 15 amino acids. Deletions cut 4 bases from V and 2 bases from J, with 12 bases between. From germline, CDR1 is SGHTA and CDR2 FQGNSA. The CDR3 loop reads CASSSRSSTYNEQFF. CDR3 nucleotide sequence: TGTGCCAGCAGCTCCCGATCGAGTACCTACAATGAGCAGTTCTTC.

There are a few counts of this clone. The chain couples TRBV11-2 to TRBJ2-3; TRBD1 might be the D (6 bases). The CDR3 covers 15 residues. Per germline, CDR1 SGHAT and CDR2 FQNNGV. V gave up 5 bases and J gave up 0 bases, with 12 bases separating them. The CDR3 protein is CASSDGQTSTDTQYF. The CDR3 bases are TGTGCCAGCAGCGACGGACAGACTAGCACAGATACGCAGTATTTT.

V and J are TRBV7-2 and TRBJ1-3; 9 bases match TRBD1. There are 17 residues in the CDR3. The germline V gene has CDR1 SGHTA and CDR2 FQGNSA. The trim removed 1 base at V and 0 bases at J, leaving 4 bases unmatched. CDR3 sequence: CASSLVGQGYSGNTIYF. The CDR3 coding sequence is TGTGCCAGCAGCTTAGTGGGACAGGGTTACTCTGGAAACACCATATATTTT.

This chain joins TRBV6-6 and TRBJ2-3; 10 nucleotides match TRBD2. Germline values: CDR1 MNHNY, CDR2 SVGAGI (reference sequence). V lost 0 bases and J lost 4; bases outside the gene matches: 1. The CDR3 sequence is 15 residues long. CDR3 sequence (DNA): TGTGCCAGCAGTTACTCAGGGACTAGCGCAGATACGCAGTATTTT. Protein product: CASSYSGTSADTQYF.

The chain recombines TRBV3-1 (or the pseudogene TRBV3-2) with TRBJ1-2; D might be TRBD1 (6 bases). The V gene's germline CDR1 is LGHDT and CDR2 YNNKEL (reference sequence). This CDR3 has 16 amino acids. V was cut by 1 base and J by 2 bases, with 14 bases left in between. CDR3 residues: CASSQAPTGRNYGYTF. The CDR3 DNA reads as TGTGCCAGCAGCCAAGCACCGACAGGACGAAACTATGGCTACACCTTC.

This clone appeared once. The CDR3 here is CASRPGQACYGYTF. In DNA form, the CDR3 reads TGTGCAAGTCGCCCGGGACAGGCTTGCTATGGCTACACCTTC. This rearrangement joins TRBV12-2 to TRBJ1-2; the D call of TRBD1 is as the table states it, not checked on the DNA. TRBV12-2 is recorded as a pseudogene. The CDR3 length is 14 residues.

V and J are TRBV6-5 and TRBJ2-3; TRBD1 is a possible D gene (5 bases). Germline V gene sequence: CDR1 MNHEY, CDR2 SVGAGI. V was pared by 3 bases and J by 2 bases, with 15 bases between. CDR3 length: 16 residues. In DNA form, the CDR3 reads TGTGCCAGCAGTTATGGCTCTGGGGCATACACAGATACGCAGTATTTT. Protein: CASSYGSGAYTDTQYF.

V gene TRBV12-3 or TRBV12-4 combines with J gene TRBJ2-7; the match to TRBD1 covers 7 bases. The trim removed 0 bases at V and 6 bases at J, leaving 2 bases unmatched. This CDR3 spans 13 amino acids. This CDR3 reads CASSLANRGEQYF. In nucleotides, the CDR3 is TGTGCCAGCAGTTTAGCGAACAGGGGCGAGCAGTACTTC.

V is TRBV9 and J is TRBJ1-1, with D uncertain. CDR1 SGDLS and CDR2 YYNGEE come from the germline V gene. The CDR3 loop spans 14 amino acids. The V end lost 4 bases, the J end lost 0 bases, and 10 bases lay between the germline ends. CDR3 DNA: TGTGCCAGCAGCCGTATAGCTCTGAACACTGAAGCTTTCTTT. Its translation is CASSRIALNTEAFF.

The chain uses TRBV7-2 and TRBJ1-2; D remains ambiguous. The length of the CDR3 is 13 residues. Trimming took 2 bases from V and 6 from J, leaving 10 bases between them. Germline CDR1 and CDR2: SGHTA and FQGNSA. In DNA form, the CDR3 reads TGTGCCAGCAGCTTATTTGAGGGAAATGGCTACACCTTC. As protein: CASSLFEGNGYTF.

The count of this clone is one. The V gene is TRBV6-6, the J gene TRBJ1-1; D unclear. The CDR3 has 16 residues. The germline V and J ends were trimmed by 0 bases and 1 base, with 12 bases remaining between them. Germline CDR1 reads MNHNY; CDR2 reads SVGAGI (reference sequence). The CDR3 spells CASSYSTRGGNTEAFF. The CDR3 DNA follows: TGTGCCAGCAGTTACTCCACGCGGGGAGGGAACACTGAAGCTTTCTTT.

The rearrangement links TRBV11-2 to TRBJ2-7, with D perhaps TRBD1 (5 bases). Looked up from germline, CDR1 is SGHAT and CDR2 is FQNNGV. V gave up 3 bases and J gave up 7 bases, with 13 bases separating them. CDR3 length: 13 amino acids. The CDR3 DNA follows: TGTGCCAGCAGCTTGAGGTTGCAGGGAGAGCAGTACTTC. Residues: CASSLRLQGEQYF.

The V gene is TRBV18, the J gene TRBJ1-3; 8 positions agree with TRBD1. This CDR3 region has 17 residues. CDR1 and CDR2 (germline): KGHSH, LQKENI. V lost 5 bases to trimming and J lost 4 bases; unmatched junction nucleotides: 13. CDR3 in DNA: TGTGCCAGCTCAAAGGACAGGGTGACTATTCCCGGAAACACCATATATTTT. Amino acids: CASSKDRVTIPGNTIYF.

This sequence joins TRBV6-1 and TRBJ2-1, with no clear D. Germline CDR1 and CDR2: MNHNS and SASEGT. V lost 1 base to trimming and J lost 0 bases, with 4 bases between them. This CDR3 contains 14 residues. CDR3 DNA: TGTGCCAGCAGTGAAGAGCTCTCCTACAATGAGCAGTTCTTC. It specifies CASSEELSYNEQFF.

This clone was detected a few times. The rearrangement links TRBV4-3 to TRBJ1-5; D is undetermined. The germline V gene has CDR1 LGHNA and CDR2 YSLEER. The CDR3 sequence is 16 residues long. The V end lost 0 bases, the J end lost 5 bases, and 14 bases lay between the germline ends. The CDR3 spells CASSQDLAADYQPQHF. As DNA, the CDR3 is TGCGCCAGCAGCCAAGATCTAGCGGCAGATTATCAGCCCCAGCATTTT.

This chain joins TRBV4-3 and TRBJ2-5; 9 bases match TRBD1. Germline CDR1 reads LGHNA; CDR2 reads YSLEER. The CDR3 spans 17 residues. V shed 0 bases, J shed 5 bases, and the junction held 10 bases outside the gene matches. CDR3 residues: CASSQDLLTGGRETQYF. The CDR3 bases are TGCGCCAGCAGCCAAGATCTCCTGACAGGGGGGCGGGAGACCCAGTACTTC.

This clone was counted only a few times. V gene TRBV2 combines with J gene TRBJ1-6; 8 bases are shared with TRBD1. With 5 bases clipped from V and 9 bases from J, the junction kept 6 bases outside the gene matches. The CDR3 consists of 14 residues. Per the germline V gene, CDR1 is SNHLY and CDR2 is FYNNEI. The CDR3 DNA reads TGTGCCAGCAGTTCACAGGGGACAGGTTCACCCCTCCACTTT. This codes for CASSSQGTGSPLHF. The variable domain in full, completed from reference TRBV2 and TRBJ1-6, reads EPEVTQTPSHQVTQMGQEVILRCVPISNHLYFYWYRQILGQKVEFLVSFYNNEISEKSEIFDDQFSVERPDGSNFTLKIRSTKLEDSAMYFCASSSQGTGSPLHFGNGTRLTVT.

The rearrangement joins TRBV7-2 to TRBJ2-1; 8 bases fit TRBD1. The CDR3 runs 13 residues. From germline, CDR1 is SGHTA and CDR2 FQGNSA. J was trimmed by 9 bases and V by 4 bases; bases with no gene match: 5. The CDR3, as DNA: TGTGCCAGCAGCTCCCGACAGGGGACTGAGCAGTTCTTC. Its translation: CASSSRQGTEQFF.